The clone carrying this T cell receptor beta chain was seen a single time. Antigen: not known. The data are from a study of shared clonotypes between healthy human individuals. Study-wide results and caveats: Some naive CD4 clonotypes, around 5%, turned up in common across a handful of donors. Estimated clonotype richness was generally higher in naive than memory subsets.

The V gene end was trimmed by 4 bases and the J gene end by 5 bases; junction bases not matched to a gene: 9. There are 17 residues in the CDR3. Germline CDR1 is SGHVS and CDR2 is FQNEAQ. Using immunoSEQ multiplex PCR, the repertoire was profiled, and TCRdb retains in-frame clones only, with some absent. The sample records some 2,500,000 clones, roughly 92% being singletons. Sequencing was done on a sample of naive CD4+ T cells from PBMCs. Subset in this sample: CD45RA+ positively selected. The TCR was taken from a man aged 18-30 years in good health. Some clones in this sample may be carry-over from other donors' samples. The chain carries TRBV7-8 and TRBJ2-5, with 14 bases matching TRBD2. The CDR3: CASSSYSRTSGRETQYF. The DNA for the CDR3 is TGTGCCAGCAGCTCTTATTCCCGGACTAGCGGGAGGGAGACCCAGTACTTC. Filled out from reference TRBV7-8 and TRBJ2-5, the complete variable domain reads GAGVSQSPRYKVAKRGQDVALRCDPISGHVSLFWYQQALGQGPEFLTYFQNEAQLDKSGLPSDRFFAERPEGSVSTLKIQRTQQEDSAVYLCASSSYSRTSGRETQYFGPGTRLLVL.